These 20 T cell receptor beta chains originate from one sample sequenced in a study of low-dose radiotherapy and immunotherapy resistance in tumors. First-strand cDNA used TRAV- and TRBV-specific primers, covering alpha and beta chains. Both a constant-region primer and a V-primer adapter served to amplify TCRs across roughly 20 PCR cycles. TCRdb independently ran MiXCR on the reads; one entry per CDR3 protein. The sample contains some 100,000 distinct CDR3 sequences, 20% to 25% of which appear only once. Time point noted: after trial treatment. Specified treatment: LDRT plus nivolumab, ipilimumab, low-dose cyclophosphamide and aspirin (RACIN trial). Sequencing was performed on PBMCs, taken after low-dose radiotherapy plus immunotherapy. The receptors were gathered from a female donor with ovarian cancer.

This clonotype showed up many times. The gene calls are TRBV5-1 and TRBJ2-5; 11 positions agree with TRBD2. The trim removed 4 bases at V and 2 bases at J, leaving 7 bases unmatched. Per germline, CDR1 SGHRS and CDR2 YFSETQ. The CDR3 is 16 amino acids. CDR3 amino acids: CASSVLASGGQETQYF. The CDR3 region has the DNA TGCGCCAGCAGCGTGTTGGCTAGCGGGGGGCAAGAGACCCAGTACTTC.

This clonotype was detected many times. DNA of the CDR3: TGTGCCACCGGCCGGGGGGGCGCAAACACCGGGGAGCTGTTTTTT. Its protein product is CATGRGGANTGELFF. The chain uses TRBV24-1 and TRBJ2-2; 8 nucleotides match TRBD2. There are 15 residues in the CDR3. V lost 9 bases and J lost 2; bases outside the gene matches: 7. The germline V gene encodes CDR1 KGHDR and CDR2 SFDVKD.

A remark on this clonotype: A single base is all that separates this from a far larger clone, so a read error is likely. The genes are TRBV6-8 and TRBJ1-1, with a possible D match to TRBD1 (5 bases). Per germline, CDR1 MNHGY and CDR2 SAAAGT. Trimming took 6 bases from V and 3 from J, leaving 11 bases between them. The CDR3 is 13 residues long. As DNA, the CDR3 is TGTGCCAGCAGATACGGGGGAGACACTGAAGCTTTCTTT. As protein: CASRYGGDTEAFF.

The sample holds many counts of this clonotype. CDR3 DNA: TGTGCCAGCAGTACTCCGGCGGGCCAAGAGACCCAGTACTTC. Translating gives CASSTPAGQETQYF. The chain is built from TRBV28 and TRBJ2-5; a weak D match, TRBD2 (5 bases). From germline, CDR1 is MDHEN and CDR2 SYDVKM. The V and J ends lost 5 bases and 1 base respectively, with 11 bases between them. This CDR3 region has 14 residues.

This clonotype came up many times. A single base separates this from a much larger clone, so it may be a read error. In nucleotides, the CDR3 is TGTGCCAGCAGTTACGTGGGCACCGGGGAGCTGTTTTTT. Protein sequence: CASSYVGTGELFF. This chain links TRBV6-2 or TRBV6-3 with TRBJ2-2; D unclear. CDR1 is MNHEY and CDR2 is SVGEGT in the germline V gene. The CDR3 has 13 residues. Between the trimmed V and J ends, which lost 2 bases and 4 bases, there was a span of 5 bases.

The table lists this clonotype with many counts. The chain links TRBV29-1 to TRBJ2-7; a weak D match, TRBD1 (5 bases). The V gene's germline CDR1 is SQVTM and CDR2 ANQGSEA. The CDR3 has 12 amino acids. The V end was cut by 2 bases, the J end by 4 bases, with 9 bases between. CDR3 DNA: TGCAGCGTTGAAAAGGGGCTATACGAGCAGTACTTC. Translating gives CSVEKGLYEQYF.

The chain employs TRBV6-5 and TRBJ1-1, with D possibly matching TRBD1 (5 bases). The germline V and J ends were trimmed by 2 bases and 4 bases, with 14 bases remaining between them. The CDR3 has 15 amino acids. CDR1 is MNHEY, CDR2 SVGAGI, per germline. The CDR3 protein is CASSYDGGAGTEAFF. The CDR3 coding sequence is TGTGCCAGCAGTTACGATGGGGGAGCTGGCACTGAAGCTTTCTTT.

This clonotype has at least ten counts. The chain recombines TRBV29-1 with TRBJ2-7; 10 bases agree with TRBD1. The junction had 7 bases not matched to a gene; V was cut back by 5 bases and J by 3 bases. The CDR3 spans 14 residues. Germline V gene data show CDR1 as SQVTM and CDR2 as ANQGSEA. The DNA of the CDR3 is TGCAGCGTTCGCCCACGGACAGGGGGCTACGAGCAGTACTTC. This gives the protein CSVRPRTGGYEQYF.

At least ten counts were recorded for this clonotype. The J gene is TRBJ1-6, the V gene TRBV4-2, with D unclear. The length of the CDR3 is 15 residues. Per germline, CDR1 LGHNA and CDR2 YNFKEQ. Trimming cost V 0 bases and J 0 bases, with 3 bases left between them. The CDR3 DNA sequence: TGTGCCAGCAGCCAAGACAGCTCCTATAATTCACCCCTCCACTTT. Translation: CASSQDSSYNSPLHF.

This clonotype was seen many times. This chain uses TRBV5-6 with TRBJ1-2, with D perhaps TRBD1 (6 bases). The CDR3 covers 13 residues. V dropped 0 bases and J dropped 8 bases, with 11 bases sitting between them. Germline V gives CDR1 SGHDT, CDR2 YYEEEE. The CDR3: CASSLGRGWGYTF. The DNA for the CDR3 is TGTGCCAGCAGCTTGGGCAGGGGATGGGGCTACACCTTC. Drawing the rest from reference TRBV5-6 and TRBJ1-2, the complete variable domain is DAGVTQSPTHLIKTRGQQVTLRCSPKSGHDTVSWYQQALGQGPQFIFQYYEEEERQRGNFPDRFSGHQFPNYSSELNVNALLLGDSALYLCASSLGRGWGYTFGSGTRLTVV.

This clonotype was recorded at least ten times. The chain uses TRBV5-8 and TRBJ1-2; possible D gene TRBD1, 6 bases. CDR1 SGHTS and CDR2 YDEGEE come from the germline V gene. The CDR3 covers 16 residues. Trimming removed 5 bases at V and 8 bases at J, with 25 bases between. The CDR3 loop is CASRSGTIVAADGYTF. CDR3 nucleotides: TGTGCCAGCAGATCCGGGACAATCGTTGCCGCCGACGGCTACACCTTC.

A word on this clonotype: This probably arose from a read error, given a far larger clone one base away. The chain couples TRBV6-2 or TRBV6-3 to TRBJ2-1; 7 bases agree with TRBD2. Germline V lookup: CDR1 MNHEY, CDR2 SVGEGT. This CDR3 is 15 amino acids long. CDR3 region: CASTELAISHNEQFF. The CDR3 DNA reads as TGTGCCAGCACCGAACTAGCGATCTCCCACAATGAGCAGTTCTTC.

In regard to this clonotype: This likely came from a read error, as a far larger clone is one base away. The chain employs TRBV28 and TRBJ2-1, with 10 bases lining up with TRBD2. Germline lookup yields CDR1 MDHEN and CDR2 SYDVKM. V was pared by 5 bases and J by 10 bases, with 14 bases of the junction left unmatched. CDR3 length equals 16 residues. The CDR3 loop is CASSPRWTSGTYEQFF. In nucleotides, the CDR3 is TGTGCCAGCAGTCCCAGGTGGACTAGCGGAACCTACGAGCAGTTCTTC. Full variable domain (rest looked up from reference TRBV28 and TRBJ2-1): DVKVTQSSRYLVKRTGEKVFLECVQDMDHENMFWYRQDPGLGLRLIYFSYDVKMKEKGDIPEGYSVSREKKERFSLILESASTNQTSMYLCASSPRWTSGTYEQFFGPGTRLTVL.

The chain links TRBV14 to TRBJ2-3; D not certain. Germline CDR1 is SGHDN and CDR2 is FVKESK. This CDR3 has 15 amino acids. Trimming took off 4 bases at V and 1 base at J, with 12 bases between the two ends. The CDR3 sequence: CASSPRPRGTDTQYF. CDR3 in DNA: TGTGCCAGCAGCCCCCGTCCCCGGGGCACAGATACGCAGTATTTT.

This clonotype was found many times. J is TRBJ2-2 and V is TRBV6-2 or TRBV6-3; 8 nucleotides agree with TRBD2. CDR3 length: 14 residues. The germline V gene encodes CDR1 MNHEY and CDR2 SVGEGT. The V segment lost 6 bases and the J segment 0 bases; nucleotides outside the gene matches: 0. CDR3 DNA sequence: TGTGCCAGCAGACTAGCGGCGAACACCGGGGAGCTGTTTTTT. It specifies CASRLAANTGELFF.

This clonotype was seen ten or more times. The J gene is TRBJ1-4, the V gene TRBV25-1; no reliable D call. Trimming shortened V by 3 bases and J by 4 bases, and 12 bases separated the two germline ends. This CDR3 spans 15 amino acids. CDR1 is MGHDK, CDR2 SYGVNS, per germline. CDR3 in amino acids: CASSEGSMGNEKLFF. CDR3 DNA: TGTGCCAGCAGTGAGGGTTCTATGGGTAATGAAAAACTGTTTTTT. Supplemented by reference TRBV25-1 and TRBJ1-4, the full variable domain reads EADIYQTPRYLVIGTGKKITLECSQTMGHDKMYWYQQDPGMELHLIHYSYGVNSTEKGDLSSESTVSRIRTEHFPLTLESARPSHTSQYLCASSEGSMGNEKLFFGSGTQLSVL.

About this clonotype: Being one base from a much bigger clone, this may be a read error. V is TRBV7-2 and J is TRBJ2-1; D is unresolved. V was cut by 2 bases and J by 10 bases, with 12 bases left in between. In germline, CDR1 is SGHTA, CDR2 FQGNSA. There are 13 residues in the CDR3. In DNA form, the CDR3 reads TGTGCCAGCAGCTTACCGGCAAGTGACGAGCAGTTCTTC. It specifies CASSLPASDEQFF.

This clonotype was picked up many times. The chain carries TRBV28 and TRBJ1-5; D not certain. V dropped 7 bases and J dropped 4 bases, with 17 bases sitting between them. Per germline, CDR1 MDHEN and CDR2 SYDVKM. The CDR3 is made up of 15 amino acids. Written as DNA, the CDR3 is TGTGCCAGCATCCCATCGGGTGCACCTAATCAGCCCCAGCATTTT. Amino acid sequence: CASIPSGAPNQPQHF.

In this sample, this clonotype turned up many times. The V call is TRBV30, the J call TRBJ1-5; maybe TRBD1 (5 bases). V dropped 4 bases and J dropped 2 bases, with 12 bases sitting between them. CDR1 and CDR2 (germline): GTSNPN, SVGIG (reference sequence). CDR3 length: 14 amino acids. CDR3 sequence reads: CAWTLPRGNQPQHF. The CDR3 DNA follows: TGTGCCTGGACCCTCCCCAGGGGCAATCAGCCCCAGCATTTT.

With respect to this clonotype: A much bigger clone sits one base away, suggesting this may be a read error. This rearrangement joins TRBV28 to TRBJ2-1; 11 positions agree with TRBD2. This CDR3 is 15 amino acids long. Germline loops: CDR1 MDHEN, CDR2 SYDVKM. Here the CDR3 DNA reads TGTGCCTGCAGTAATAGCGGGAGGGTCTACAATGAGCAGTTCTTC. This codes for CACSNSGRVYNEQFF.